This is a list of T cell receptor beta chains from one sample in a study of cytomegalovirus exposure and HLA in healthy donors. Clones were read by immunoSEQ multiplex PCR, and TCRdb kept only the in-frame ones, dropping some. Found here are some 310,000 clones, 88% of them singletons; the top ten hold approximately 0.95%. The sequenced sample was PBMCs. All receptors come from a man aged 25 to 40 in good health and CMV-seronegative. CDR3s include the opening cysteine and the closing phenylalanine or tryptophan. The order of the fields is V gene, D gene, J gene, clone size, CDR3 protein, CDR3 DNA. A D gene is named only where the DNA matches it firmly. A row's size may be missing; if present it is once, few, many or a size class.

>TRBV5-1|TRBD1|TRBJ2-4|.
CASSFDRGQNIQYF
TGCGCCAGCAGCTTCGACAGGGGGCAAAACATTCAGTACTTC
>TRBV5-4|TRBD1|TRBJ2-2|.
CASRQGPNTGELFF
TGTGCCAGCCGACAGGGACCGAACACCGGGGAGCTGTTTTTT
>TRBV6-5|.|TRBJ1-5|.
CASSAQYSNQPQHF
TGTGCCAGCAGTGCCCAGTATAGCAATCAGCCCCAGCATTTT
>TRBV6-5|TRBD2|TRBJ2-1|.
CASSYSLAGLYNEQFF
TGTGCCAGCAGTTACTCTCTAGCGGGGCTATACAATGAGCAGTTCTTC
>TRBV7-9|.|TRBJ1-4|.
CASSFSSEKLFF
TGTGCCAGCAGCTTTTCATCAGAAAAACTGTTTTTT
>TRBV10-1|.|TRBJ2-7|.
CASSASSYEQYF
TGCGCCAGCAGTGCCTCCTCCTACGAGCAGTACTTC
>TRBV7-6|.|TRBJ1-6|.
CASSLGQTGENSPLHF
TGTGCCAGCAGCTTAGGACAGACTGGGGAAAATTCACCCCTCCACTTT
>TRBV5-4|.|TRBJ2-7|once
CASSKDSLNYEQYF
TGTGCCAGCAGCAAGGACAGCCTTAACTACGAGCAGTACTTC
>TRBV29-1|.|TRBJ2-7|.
CSVARDNYEQYF
TGCAGCGTTGCTAGGGACAACTACGAGCAGTACTTC
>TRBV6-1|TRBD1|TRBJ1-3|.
CASSSGTGLYF
TGTGCCAGCAGTTCCGGGACAGGGTTATATTTT
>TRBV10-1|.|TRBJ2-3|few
CASSESTERTDTQYF
TGCGCCAGCAGTGAGTCCACAGAACGCACAGATACGCAGTATTTT
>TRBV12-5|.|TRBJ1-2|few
CASGPPGGGYTF
TGTGCTAGTGGTCCGCCGGGAGGTGGCTACACCTTC
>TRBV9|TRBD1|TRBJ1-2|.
CASSVGTVGPGYTF
TGTGCCAGCAGCGTCGGGACAGTGGGGCCTGGCTACACCTTC
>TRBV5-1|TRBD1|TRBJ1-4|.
CASSLGRDRGREKLFF
TGCGCCAGCAGCTTGGGGAGGGACAGGGGGCGTGAAAAACTGTTTTTT
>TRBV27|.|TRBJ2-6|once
CASSPQWGAGANVLTF
TGTGCCAGCAGCCCTCAATGGGGGGCTGGGGCCAACGTCCTGACTTTC
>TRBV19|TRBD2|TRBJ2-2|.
CASSILPSGALSGAGELFF
TGTGCCAGTAGTATTCTCCCTAGCGGGGCCTTAAGTGGTGCCGGGGAGCTGTTTTTT
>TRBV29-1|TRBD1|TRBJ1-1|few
CSVDQGATEAFF
TGCAGCGTTGATCAGGGGGCCACTGAAGCTTTCTTT
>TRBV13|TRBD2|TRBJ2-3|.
CASSCDGTSGGNLQGDTQYF
TGTGCCAGCAGCTGTGACGGGACTAGCGGGGGGAACCTTCAGGGAGATACGCAGTATTTT
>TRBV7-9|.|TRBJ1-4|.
CASSWVADEKLFF
TGTGCCAGCAGCTGGGTGGCGGATGAAAAACTGTTTTTT
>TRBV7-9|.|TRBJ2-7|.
CASSPRQQYEQYF
TGTGCCAGCAGCCCAAGACAGCAGTACGAGCAGTACTTC
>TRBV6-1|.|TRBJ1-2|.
CASTPPRDWGGYTF
TGTGCCAGCACCCCCCCCCGGGATTGGGGAGGCTACACCTTC
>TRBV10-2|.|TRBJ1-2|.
CASSGQTNYGYTF
TGCGCCAGCAGTGGCCAGACTAACTATGGCTACACCTTC
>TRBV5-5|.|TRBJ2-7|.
CASSLVYRGSYEQYF
TGTGCCAGCAGCTTGGTTTACAGAGGGAGCTACGAGCAGTACTTC
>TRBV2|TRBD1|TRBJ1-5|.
CASSSDRGTQPQHF
TGTGCCAGCAGCTCTGACAGGGGGACTCAGCCCCAGCATTTT
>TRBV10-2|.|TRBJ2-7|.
CASSGGGTPVTHEQYF
TGCGCCAGCAGTGGGGGCGGGACTCCGGTAACTCACGAGCAGTACTTC
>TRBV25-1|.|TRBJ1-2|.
CASSEGGVVDYGYTF
TGTGCCAGCAGTGAGGGGGGGGTCGTGGACTATGGCTACACCTTC
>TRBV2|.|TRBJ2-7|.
CASAAVIYEQYF
TGTGCCAGCGCGGCAGTAATCTACGAGCAGTACTTC
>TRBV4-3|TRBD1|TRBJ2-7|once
CASSALQGEAEQYF
TGCGCCAGCAGCGCCCTACAGGGGGAGGCCGAGCAGTACTTC
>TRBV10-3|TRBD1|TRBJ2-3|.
CAISDRTGEAPYTQYF
TGTGCCATCAGTGACCGGACAGGGGAAGCTCCATATACGCAGTATTTT
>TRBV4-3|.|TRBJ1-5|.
CASSQDRGEGNQPQHF
TGCGCCAGCAGCCAAGATCGGGGGGAGGGTAATCAGCCCCAGCATTTT
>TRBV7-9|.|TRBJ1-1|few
CASSLMQENTEAFF
TGTGCCAGCAGCTTAATGCAGGAGAACACTGAAGCTTTCTTT
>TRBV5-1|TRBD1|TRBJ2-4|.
CARQIQGLAKNIQYF
TGCGCCCGACAGATACAGGGGCTAGCCAAAAACATTCAGTACTTC
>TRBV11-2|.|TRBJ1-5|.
CASSLDSGGRQPQHF
TGTGCCAGCAGCTTAGATTCGGGGGGCCGGCAGCCCCAGCATTTT
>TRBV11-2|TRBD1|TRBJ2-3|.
CASSLDPRTGRADTQYF
TGTGCCAGCAGCTTAGATCCCCGGACAGGTCGAGCAGATACGCAGTATTTT
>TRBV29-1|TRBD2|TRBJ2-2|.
CSVAGGLSTGELFF
TGCAGCGTTGCGGGGGGGCTGAGCACCGGGGAGCTGTTTTTT
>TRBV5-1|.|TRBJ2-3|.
CASSLDTRTDTQYF
TGCGCCAGCAGCCTGGACACGCGCACAGATACGCAGTATTTT
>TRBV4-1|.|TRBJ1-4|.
CASRALDEKLFF
TGCGCCAGCAGGGCATTGGATGAAAAACTGTTTTTT
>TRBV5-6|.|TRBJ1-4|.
CASSLRTEWEKLFF
TGTGCCAGCAGCTTGAGGACAGAATGGGAAAAACTGTTTTTT
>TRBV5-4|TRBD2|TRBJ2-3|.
CASSSAGSAGGLTDTQYF
TGTGCCAGCAGCTCCGCCGGGTCGGCGGGGGGGCTCACAGATACGCAGTATTTT
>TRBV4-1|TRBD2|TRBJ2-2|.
CASSQDLRRGGLAGELFF
TGCGCCAGCAGCCAAGATCTTCGGCGGGGGGGCTTGGCCGGGGAGCTGTTTTTT
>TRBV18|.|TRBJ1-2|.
CASSISLAGADYGYTF
TGTGCCAGCTCAATATCGCTTGCGGGGGCTGACTATGGCTACACCTTC
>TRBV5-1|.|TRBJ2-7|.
CASRIEWGHNYEQYF
TGCGCCAGCAGGATTGAGTGGGGGCACAACTACGAGCAGTACTTC
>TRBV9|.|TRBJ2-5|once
CASSVRAQETQYF
TGTGCCAGCAGCGTGAGGGCCCAAGAGACCCAGTACTTC
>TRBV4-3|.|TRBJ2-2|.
CASSQDYAGELFF
TGCGCCAGCAGCCAAGATTATGCCGGGGAGCTGTTTTTT
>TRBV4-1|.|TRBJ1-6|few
CASSLVAGKDNSPLHF
TGCGCCAGCAGCCTCGTGGCCGGGAAGGATAATTCACCCCTCCACTTT
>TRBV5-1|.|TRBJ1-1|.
CASSSQGPEAFF
TGCGCCAGCAGCTCTCAGGGCCCTGAAGCTTTCTTT
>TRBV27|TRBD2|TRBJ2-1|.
CASSASGGGNEQFF
TGTGCCAGCAGTGCCAGCGGGGGGGGCAATGAGCAGTTCTTC
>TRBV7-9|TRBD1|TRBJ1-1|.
CASSSRPGQGIDF
TGTGCCAGCAGCTCACGACCGGGACAGGGGATCGATTTT
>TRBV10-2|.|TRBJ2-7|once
CASLDRPGAYEQYF
TGCGCCAGCCTAGACAGACCTGGAGCCTACGAGCAGTACTTC
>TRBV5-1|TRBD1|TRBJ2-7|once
CASSLGTGATYEQYF
TGCGCCAGCAGCCTCGGGACAGGGGCGACCTACGAGCAGTACTTC
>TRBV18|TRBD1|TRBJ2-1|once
CASSSRTGKRGNEQFF
TGTGCCAGCTCATCACGGACAGGGAAGAGGGGCAATGAGCAGTTCTTC
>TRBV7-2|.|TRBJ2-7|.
CASSSLWAGGQYF
TGTGCCAGCAGCTCCCTTTGGGCAGGTGGTCAGTACTTC
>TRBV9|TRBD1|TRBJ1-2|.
CASSTGQTYGYTF
TGTGCCAGCAGCACGGGACAGACCTATGGCTACACCTTC
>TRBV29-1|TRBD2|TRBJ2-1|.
CSVVLAGGPYNEQFF
TGCAGCGTTGTTTTAGCGGGGGGGCCCTACAATGAGCAGTTCTTC
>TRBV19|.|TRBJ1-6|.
CASSITPGVISPLHF
TGTGCCAGTAGTATTACGCCAGGGGTCATTTCACCCCTCCACTTT
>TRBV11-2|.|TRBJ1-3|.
CASSLPSGPWNTIYF
TGTGCCAGCAGCTTACCCTCAGGGCCTTGGAACACCATATATTTT
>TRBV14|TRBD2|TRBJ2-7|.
CASSQRRLAGGPLYEQYF
TGTGCCAGCAGCCAGCGGCGCCTAGCGGGGGGGCCTCTCTACGAGCAGTACTTC
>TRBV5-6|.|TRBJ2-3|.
CASRDIYTDTQYF
TGTGCCAGCCGGGACATCTACACAGATACGCAGTATTTT